This T cell receptor (beta chain) comes out of a study of cytomegalovirus exposure and HLA in healthy donors. The study, taken as a whole, reports: Using the classifier, cytomegalovirus status was reportedly diagnosed with high specificity and sensitivity.

Donors were drawn from the approximately 120-subject validation cohort, separate from the approximately 680-subject first cohort. The V gene lost 5 bases and the J gene lost 2 bases, with 9 bases spanning the gap. CDR1 and CDR2 from the germline V gene are KGHSH and LQKENI. The CDR3 length is 13 residues. Remarks on this clone: Its antigen is still unknown.

The assay was immunoSEQ multiplex PCR, and TCRdb's table has in-frame clones only and misses some. The top ten hold about 2% of the sample, which has 220,000 or so clones, roughly 84% seen once. This chain joins TRBV18 and TRBJ1-1; perhaps TRBD1 as D (5 bases). Sequencing was carried out using PBMCs. This TCR derives from a woman between 18 and 29 years old in good health and CMV-seropositive. The chain's CDR3 is CASSDDRNTEAFF. The CDR3 DNA follows: TGTGCCAGCTCAGATGACAGAAACACTGAAGCTTTCTTT.